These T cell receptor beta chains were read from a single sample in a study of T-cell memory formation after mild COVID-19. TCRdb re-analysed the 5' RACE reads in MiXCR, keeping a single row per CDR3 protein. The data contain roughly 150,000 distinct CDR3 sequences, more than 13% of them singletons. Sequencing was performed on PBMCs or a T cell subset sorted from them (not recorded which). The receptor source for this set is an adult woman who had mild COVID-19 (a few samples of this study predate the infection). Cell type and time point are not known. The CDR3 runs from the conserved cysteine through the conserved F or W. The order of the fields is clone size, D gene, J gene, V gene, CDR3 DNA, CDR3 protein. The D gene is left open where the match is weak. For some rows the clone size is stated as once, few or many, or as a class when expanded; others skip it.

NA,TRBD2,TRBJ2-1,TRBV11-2,TGTGCCAGCAGCCCCCCGGGGAGCGGGAGGGGAGGCAATGAGCAGTTCTTC,CASSPPGSGRGGNEQFF
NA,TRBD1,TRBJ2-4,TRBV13,TGTGCCAGCAGTACGGACAGGGCAAACATTCAGTACTTC,CASSTDRANIQYF
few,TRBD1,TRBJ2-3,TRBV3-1,TGTGCCAGCAGCCAATCCGCCGGGACAGGGTCAGATACGCAGTATTTT,CASSQSAGTGSDTQYF
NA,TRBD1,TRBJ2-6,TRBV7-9,TGTGCCAGCAGCTCTAACAGGGGTATGGAGGGGGCCAACGTCCTGACTTTC,CASSSNRGMEGANVLTF
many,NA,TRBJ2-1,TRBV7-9,TGTGCCAGCAGCTTAAGTTCGGGGGCCTCCACCGCGGGGGTCTACAATGAGCAGTTCTTC,CASSLSSGASTAGVYNEQFF
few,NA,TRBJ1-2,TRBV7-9,TGTGCCAGCAGCTTAACACAGCGTCAAGAGTATGGCTACACCTTC,CASSLTQRQEYGYTF
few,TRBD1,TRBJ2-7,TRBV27,TGTGCCAGCAGCCGCTCGACAGGGTTCGAGCAGTACTTC,CASSRSTGFEQYF
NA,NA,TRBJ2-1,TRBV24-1,TGTGCCACCAGTGACCGCCAGGGACTCCCCTACTCCTACAATGAGCAGTTCTTC,CATSDRQGLPYSYNEQFF
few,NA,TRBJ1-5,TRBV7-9,TGTGCCAGCAGCCGGGGCCCCGGAGGAAATCAGCCCCAGCATTTT,CASSRGPGGNQPQHF
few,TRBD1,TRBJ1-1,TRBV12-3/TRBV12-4,TGTGCCAGCAGTTTCCTGGACAGGACGTTCACTGAAGCTTTCTTT,CASSFLDRTFTEAFF
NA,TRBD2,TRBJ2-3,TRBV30,TGTGCCTGGAGTCCCGGGACTAGCGGGAGCACAGATACGCAGTATTTT,CAWSPGTSGSTDTQYF
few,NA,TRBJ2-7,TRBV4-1,TGCGCCAGCAGCCAAGATCCCGGCAGGGCACGGGAGCAGTACTTC,CASSQDPGRAREQYF
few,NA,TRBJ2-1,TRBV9,TGTGCCAGCAGCGTCCCCGGGAGAGACAATGAGCAGTTCTTC,CASSVPGRDNEQFF
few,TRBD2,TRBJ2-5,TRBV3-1,TGTGCCAGCAGCCAGACGGGGGGCCAAGAGACCCAGTACTTC,CASSQTGGQETQYF
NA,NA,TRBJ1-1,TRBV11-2,TGTGCCAGCAGCTTAGTTGCCAGGGCAACTGAAGCTTTCTTT,CASSLVARATEAFF
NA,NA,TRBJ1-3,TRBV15,TGTGCCACCAGCAGTCCGGAACACTTCTCTGGAAACACCATATATTTT,CATSSPEHFSGNTIYF
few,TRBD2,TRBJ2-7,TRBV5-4,TGTGCCAGCAGCTTTCTAGGTAGCGGGGACCCCTACGAGCAGTACTTC,CASSFLGSGDPYEQYF
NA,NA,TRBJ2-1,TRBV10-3,TGTGCCATCAGTGAAAAGGTCTCTGAGCAGTTCTTC,CAISEKVSEQFF
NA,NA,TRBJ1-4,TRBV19,TGTGCCAGTAGTCCCCGAGGGTTGACTAATGAAAAACTGTTTTTT,CASSPRGLTNEKLFF
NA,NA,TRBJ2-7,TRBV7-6,TGTGCCAGCAGCTTAGCGGCCACTGCTACCGAGCAGTACTTC,CASSLAATATEQYF
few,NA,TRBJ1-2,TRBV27,TGTGCCAGCAGTTTATACGGAGGGGTTTCATATGGCTACACCTTC,CASSLYGGVSYGYTF
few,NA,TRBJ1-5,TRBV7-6,TGTGCCAGCAGCCTACGACAGAATCAGCCCCAGCATTTT,CASSLRQNQPQHF
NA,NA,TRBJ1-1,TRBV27,TGTGCCAGCAGTTTATCGCCCAACACTGAAGCTTTCTTT,CASSLSPNTEAFF
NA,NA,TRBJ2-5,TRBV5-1,TGCGCCAGCAGCTTGGCCCCCAGCACCCAAGAGACCCAGTACTTC,CASSLAPSTQETQYF
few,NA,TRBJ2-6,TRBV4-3,TGCGCCAGCAGCCAAGGAGCAGTCTCTGGGGCCAACGTCCTGACTTTC,CASSQGAVSGANVLTF
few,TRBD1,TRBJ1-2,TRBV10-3,TGTGCCATCAGTGACGTTGACAGGGACTATGGCTACACCTTC,CAISDVDRDYGYTF
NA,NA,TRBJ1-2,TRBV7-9,TGTGCCAGCAGACCAGCCGGCGGAGGACGCGGCTACACCTTC,CASRPAGGGRGYTF
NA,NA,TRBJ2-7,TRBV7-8,TGTGCCAGCAGCTTAACTGGCGGGGGCAAATCCTACGAGCAGTACTTC,CASSLTGGGKSYEQYF
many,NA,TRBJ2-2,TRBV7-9,TGTGCCAGCAGCTTAGATCCCACGGTCCCAAGGGAGCTGTTTTTT,CASSLDPTVPRELFF
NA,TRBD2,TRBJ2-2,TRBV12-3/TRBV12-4,TGTGCCAGCAGCCCTAGCGGGAGTCGCACCGGGGAGCTGTTTTTT,CASSPSGSRTGELFF
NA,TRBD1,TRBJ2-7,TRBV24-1,TGTGCCACCAGCAGCCGGGACAGGATCGACGAGCAGTACTTC,CATSSRDRIDEQYF
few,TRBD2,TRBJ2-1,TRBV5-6,TGTGCCAGCAGCTCCGGGACTAGCTCCTACAATGAGCAGTTCTTC,CASSSGTSSYNEQFF
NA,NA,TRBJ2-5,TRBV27,TGTGCCAGCAGCCCCATACTAGGTACTGTGGAGACCCAGTACTTC,CASSPILGTVETQYF
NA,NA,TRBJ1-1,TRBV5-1,TGCGCCAGCAGCTTGGTACCTCCAGTGAACACTGAAGCTTTCTTT,CASSLVPPVNTEAFF
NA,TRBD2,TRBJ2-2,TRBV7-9,TGTGCCAGCAGCTTTACTAGCGGGGGTCCCACCGGGGAGCTGTTTTTT,CASSFTSGGPTGELFF
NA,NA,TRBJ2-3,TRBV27,TGTGCCAGCAGTTTAGCCTGGACAGATACGCAGTATTTT,CASSLAWTDTQYF
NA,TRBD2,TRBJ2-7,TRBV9,TGTGCCAGCAGCCCCCGGACTAGCAGCTCCTACGAGCAGTACTTC,CASSPRTSSSYEQYF
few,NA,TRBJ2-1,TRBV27,TGTGCCAGCAGTTTATCGCCCAAGAATGAGCAGTTCTTC,CASSLSPKNEQFF
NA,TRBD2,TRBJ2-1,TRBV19,TGTGCCACCGGACTCAGCGGACTAGCGGGAAACAATGAGCAGTTCTTC,CATGLSGLAGNNEQFF
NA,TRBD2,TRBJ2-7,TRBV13,TGTGCCAGCAGCAAACTCACAGCGGGAGATGGGTCCTACGAGCAGTACTTC,CASSKLTAGDGSYEQYF
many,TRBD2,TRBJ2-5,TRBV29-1,TGCAGCGTCGCCGGACTAGCGGGAGAAGAGACCCAGTACTTC,CSVAGLAGEETQYF
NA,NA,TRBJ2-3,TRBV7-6,TGTGCCAGCAGCTTAGCCCCAGACAGTTTCAGCGCAGATACGCAGTATTTT,CASSLAPDSFSADTQYF
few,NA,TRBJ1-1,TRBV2,TGTGCCAGCAGAGTACACACAGACCGACCGTTGAAGAACACTGAAGCTTTCTTT,CASRVHTDRPLKNTEAFF
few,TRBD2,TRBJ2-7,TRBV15,TGTGCCACCCGGACTAGCGGGGACTACGAGCAGTACTTC,CATRTSGDYEQYF
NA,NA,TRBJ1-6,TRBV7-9,TGTGCCAGCAGCTTATCCCTCGGGGGCCACGATTCACCCCTCCACTTT,CASSLSLGGHDSPLHF
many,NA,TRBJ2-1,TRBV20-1,TGCAGTGCTAGAATTCCTCGACTAGGTACCTACAATGAGCAGTTCTTC,CSARIPRLGTYNEQFF
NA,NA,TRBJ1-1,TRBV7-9,TGTGCCAGCAGGCTCCACCCGGAGTGGCCCACTGAAGCTTTCTTT,CASRLHPEWPTEAFF
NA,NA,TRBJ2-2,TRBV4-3,TGCGCCAGCAGCCAAGATAGGGACCAGAACACCGGGGAGCTGTTTTTT,CASSQDRDQNTGELFF
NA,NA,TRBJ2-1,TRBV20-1,TGCAGTGCAAACACAGGGAAGGGCTCCTACAATGAGCAGTTCTTC,CSANTGKGSYNEQFF
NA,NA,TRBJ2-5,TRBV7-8,TGTGCCAGCACCCCGCCCGGAGGAGTGGAGACCCAGTACTTC,CASTPPGGVETQYF